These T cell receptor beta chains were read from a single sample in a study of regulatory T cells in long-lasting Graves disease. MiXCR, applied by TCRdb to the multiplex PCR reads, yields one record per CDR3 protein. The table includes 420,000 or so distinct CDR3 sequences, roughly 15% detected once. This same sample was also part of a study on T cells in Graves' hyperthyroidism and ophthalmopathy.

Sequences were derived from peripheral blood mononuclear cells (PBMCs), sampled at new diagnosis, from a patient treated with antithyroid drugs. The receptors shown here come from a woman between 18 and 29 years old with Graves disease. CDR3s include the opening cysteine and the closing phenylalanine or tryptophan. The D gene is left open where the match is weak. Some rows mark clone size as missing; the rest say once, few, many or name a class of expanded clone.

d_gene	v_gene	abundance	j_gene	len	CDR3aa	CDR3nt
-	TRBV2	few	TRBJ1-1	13	CASTEQENTEAFF	TGTGCCAGCACCGAACAGGAGAACACTGAAGCTTTCTTT
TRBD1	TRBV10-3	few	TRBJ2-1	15	CAIKRGQGGENEQFF	TGTGCCATCAAAAGGGGACAGGGAGGGGAAAATGAGCAGTTCTTC
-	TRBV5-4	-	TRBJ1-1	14	CASSLADPGTEAFF	TGTGCCAGCAGCTTGGCCGACCCAGGAACTGAAGCTTTCTTT
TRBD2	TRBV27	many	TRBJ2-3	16	CASQGTSGRFIDTQYF	TGTGCCAGCCAGGGGACTAGCGGGAGATTCATAGATACGCAGTATTTT
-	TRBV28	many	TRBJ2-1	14	CASSLRDPRNEQFF	TGTGCCAGCAGTTTAAGGGACCCGAGGAATGAGCAGTTCTTC
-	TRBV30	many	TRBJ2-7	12	CAWTSSVYEQYF	TGTGCCTGGACTAGCTCCGTTTACGAGCAGTACTTC
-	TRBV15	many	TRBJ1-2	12	CATGTSNYGYTF	TGTGCCACGGGGACCTCTAACTATGGCTACACCTTC
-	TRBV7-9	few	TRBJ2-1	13	CASSLAAATEQFF	TGTGCCAGCAGCTTAGCTGCAGCCACTGAGCAGTTCTTC
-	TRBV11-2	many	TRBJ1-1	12	CASSLAGDEAFF	TGTGCCAGCAGCTTAGCAGGGGATGAAGCTTTCTTT
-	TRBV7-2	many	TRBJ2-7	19	CASSFFLPRGTTGTTEQYF	TGTGCCAGCAGCTTTTTCCTTCCACGCGGGACGACGGGAACTACGGAGCAGTACTTC
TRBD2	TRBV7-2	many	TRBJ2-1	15	CASSLERDLVNEQFF	TGTGCCAGCAGCTTAGAGCGGGACCTGGTCAATGAGCAGTTCTTC
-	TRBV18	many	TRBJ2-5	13	CASHTTVRETQYF	TGTGCCAGCCACACTACTGTACGGGAGACCCAGTACTTC
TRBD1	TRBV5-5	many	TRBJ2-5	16	CASTHLGTVIQETQYF	TGTGCCAGCACCCACTTGGGGACAGTTATCCAAGAGACCCAGTACTTC
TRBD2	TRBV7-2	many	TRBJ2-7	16	CASSLISPGLASGQYF	TGTGCCAGCAGCTTAATATCCCCGGGACTAGCGTCTGGGCAGTACTTC
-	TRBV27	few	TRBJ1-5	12	CASSGHNQPQHF	TGTGCCAGCAGTGGGCACAATCAGCCCCAGCATTTT
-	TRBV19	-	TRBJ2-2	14	CASKDYRDAGELFF	TGTGCCAGTAAAGACTACAGGGACGCCGGGGAGCTGTTTTTT
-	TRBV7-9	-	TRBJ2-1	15	CASSLVNPYGNEQFF	TGTGCCAGCAGCTTAGTGAACCCGTATGGGAATGAGCAGTTCTTC
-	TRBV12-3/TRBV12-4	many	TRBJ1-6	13	CASRKKLRLSLHF	TGTGCCAGCAGGAAAAAGCTACGTTTGTCCCTCCACTTT
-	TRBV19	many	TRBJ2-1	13	CATREVQYNEQFF	TGTGCCACCAGGGAGGTGCAATACAATGAGCAGTTCTTC
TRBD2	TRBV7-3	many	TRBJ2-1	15	CASSIGTSGSNEQFF	TGTGCCAGCAGCATTGGGACTAGCGGGAGTAATGAGCAGTTCTTC
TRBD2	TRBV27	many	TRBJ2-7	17	CASSPTRVGGSTYEQYF	TGTGCCAGCAGTCCTACTCGGGTGGGCGGGAGCACCTACGAGCAGTACTTC
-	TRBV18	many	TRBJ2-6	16	CASSPEVSSGANVLTF	TGTGCCAGCTCACCTGAGGTTAGCTCTGGGGCCAACGTCCTGACTTTC
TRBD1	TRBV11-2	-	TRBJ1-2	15	CASSSPTGGFHGYTF	TGTGCCAGCAGCTCCCCGACAGGGGGCTTTCATGGCTACACCTTC
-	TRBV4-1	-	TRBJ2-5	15	CASSQGAQPWETQYF	TGCGCCAGCAGCCAAGGAGCGCAGCCTTGGGAGACCCAGTACTTC
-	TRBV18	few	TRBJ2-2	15	CASSRSQGNTGELFF	TGTGCCAGCTCACGATCCCAGGGGAACACCGGGGAGCTGTTTTTT
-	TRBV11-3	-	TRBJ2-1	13	CASSLFSHNEQFF	TGTGCCAGCAGCTTATTCTCTCACAATGAGCAGTTCTTC
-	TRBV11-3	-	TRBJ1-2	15	CASSSRGGRTYGYTF	TGTGCCAGCAGCTCCAGGGGAGGGAGGACCTATGGCTACACCTTC
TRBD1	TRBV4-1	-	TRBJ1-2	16	CASSPASQGAPDGYTF	TGCGCCAGCAGCCCCGCTTCCCAGGGGGCGCCGGATGGCTACACCTTC
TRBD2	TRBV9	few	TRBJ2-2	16	CASSPVAGVNTGELFF	TGTGCCAGCAGCCCCGTAGCGGGAGTGAACACCGGGGAGCTGTTTTTT
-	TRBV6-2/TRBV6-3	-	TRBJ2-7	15	CASSLGRPNTYEQYF	TGTGCCAGCAGTTTGGGACGTCCGAATACCTACGAGCAGTACTTC
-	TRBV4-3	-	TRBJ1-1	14	CASSQESKGTEAFF	TGCGCCAGCAGCCAAGAAAGTAAGGGCACTGAAGCTTTCTTT
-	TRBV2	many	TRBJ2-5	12	CASGLPQETQYF	TGTGCCAGCGGGTTACCTCAAGAGACCCAGTACTTC
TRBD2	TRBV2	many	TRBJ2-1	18	CASSEAVGSGRRYNEQFF	TGTGCCAGCAGTGAAGCGGTGGGTAGCGGGAGAAGGTACAATGAGCAGTTCTTC
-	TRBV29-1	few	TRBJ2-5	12	CSVEETLETQYF	TGCAGCGTTGAAGAGACACTGGAGACCCAGTACTTC
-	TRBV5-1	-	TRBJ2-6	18	CASSLQTGRTLGANVLTF	TGCGCCAGCAGCTTGCAGACAGGGAGGACTCTCGGGGCCAACGTCCTGACTTTC
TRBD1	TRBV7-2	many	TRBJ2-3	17	CASSRQGRTIITDTQYF	TGTGCCAGCAGCCGACAGGGGCGCACAATTATCACAGATACGCAGTATTTT
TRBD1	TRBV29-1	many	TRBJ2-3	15	CSVDGTGARTDTQYF	TGCAGCGTTGATGGGACAGGGGCCCGCACAGATACGCAGTATTTT
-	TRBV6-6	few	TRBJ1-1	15	CASSYSTRSWREWIF	TGTGCCAGCAGTTACTCGACTCGGTCTTGGCGGGAATGGATCTTT
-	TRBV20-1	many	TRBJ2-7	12	CSALTRTYEQYF	TGCAGTGCTTTAACGAGGACCTACGAGCAGTACTTC
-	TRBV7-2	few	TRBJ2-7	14	CASSLDLGTYEQYF	TGTGCCAGCAGCTTAGATCTGGGGACCTACGAGCAGTACTTC
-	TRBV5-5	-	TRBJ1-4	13	CASSLVGVEKLFF	TGTGCCAGCAGCTTGGTGGGGGTTGAAAAACTGTTTTTT
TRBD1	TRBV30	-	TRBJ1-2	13	CVWRGGQRYGYTF	TGTGTCTGGAGAGGGGGACAGCGCTATGGCTACACCTTC
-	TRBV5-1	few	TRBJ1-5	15	CASSSRGGEDQPQHF	TGCGCCAGCAGCTCGAGGGGGGGGGAGGATCAGCCCCAGCATTTT
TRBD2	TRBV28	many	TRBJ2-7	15	CASSQTSGISYEQYF	TGTGCCAGCAGTCAGACTAGCGGGATTAGCTACGAGCAGTACTTC
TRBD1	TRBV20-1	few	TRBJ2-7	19	CSARDMSIQGGGLPYEQYF	TGCAGTGCTAGAGATATGTCTATACAGGGGGGCGGACTTCCCTACGAGCAGTACTTC
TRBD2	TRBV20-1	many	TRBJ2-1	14	CSAQGGLAGNEQFF	TGCAGTGCTCAGGGCGGACTAGCGGGCAATGAGCAGTTCTTC
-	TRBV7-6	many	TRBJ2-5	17	CASSQSPTGRTSGTQYF	TGTGCCAGCAGCCAATCGCCTACAGGGAGAACCTCCGGGACCCAGTACTTC
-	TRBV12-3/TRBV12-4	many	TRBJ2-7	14	CASSFEQGPYEQYF	TGTGCCAGCAGTTTCGAGCAGGGGCCCTACGAGCAGTACTTC
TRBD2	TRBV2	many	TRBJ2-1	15	CASSERGSTYNEQFF	TGTGCCAGCAGTGAGCGCGGGAGTACTTACAATGAGCAGTTCTTC
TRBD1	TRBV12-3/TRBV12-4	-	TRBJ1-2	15	CASSFGDRGFSGYTF	TGTGCCAGCAGTTTTGGGGACAGGGGATTCTCTGGCTACACCTTC
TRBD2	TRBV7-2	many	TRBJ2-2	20	CASSLDSGLAGGPKVGELFF	TGTGCCAGCAGCTTAGACTCCGGACTAGCGGGAGGGCCTAAGGTCGGGGAGCTGTTTTTT
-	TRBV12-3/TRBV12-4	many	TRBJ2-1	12	CASTLGVNEQFF	TGTGCCAGCACCCTGGGGGTGAATGAGCAGTTCTTC
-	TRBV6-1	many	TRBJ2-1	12	CASSPLYGEQFF	TGTGCCAGCAGTCCCCTTTACGGTGAGCAGTTCTTC